What follows is one TCR beta chain and its context. Its target is not known. cDNA came from roughly 0.53 to 1 ug RNA primed by random hexamers. Amplification of TCR beta CDR3 by immunoSEQ multiplex PCR spanned 54 Vbeta and 13 Jbeta. TCRdb analysed the immunoSEQ multiplex PCR reads with MiXCR anew, one entry per CDR3 protein. The data hold about 140,000 distinct CDR3 sequences, with 94% observed a single time. From blood CD8+ and CD4+ T cells, TCR beta sequences were generated. TEMRA cells underwent FACS enrichment and CD8+ and CD4+ T cells underwent negative isolation. The data were obtained in a study of CD8 T cells in Susac syndrome. Overall study results and limits: The study's TCR sequencing and HLA analysis covered a relatively small number of individuals, and the study acknowledged this.

The V gene lost 3 bases and the J gene lost 5 bases, with 17 bases spanning the gap. The germline V gene encodes CDR1 SGDLS and CDR2 YYNGEE. The CDR3 totals 16 residues. The origin of this receptor is a human donor in good health. The rearrangement links TRBV9 to TRBJ1-4; no clear D. The sequencing input was CD8+ T cells from PBMCs. The CDR3 coding sequence is TGTGCCAGCAGCGCCGCGCCCACAGATGTGAATGAAAAACTGTTTTTT. This codes for CASSAAPTDVNEKLFF.